A single sample gave rise to the 2 T cell receptor beta chains below, sequenced in a study of graft-versus-host responses after intestinal transplantation. The method was immunoSEQ multiplex PCR; TCRdb's version includes in-frame clones alone and lacks a portion of them. The sample shows approximately 94,000 clones, more than 75% of them seen only once. No antigen is known for these receptors. The input for sequencing was unstimulated CD4+ T cells sorted from spleen or lymph node cells, taken before transplant. The receptors were gathered from a human donor who was the organ donor for an intestinal transplant.

The chain employs TRBV7-9 and TRBJ1-2; 7 bases agree with TRBD1. Germline assignment: CDR1 SEHNR and CDR2 FQNEAQ (reference sequence). There are 13 residues in the CDR3. Trimming at V came to 3 bases and at J to 4 bases, leaving 2 bases not matched to a gene. Here the CDR3 DNA reads TGTGCCAGCAGCTTGGGGACAGTCTATGGCTACACCTTC. Amino acid sequence: CASSLGTVYGYTF.

This chain uses TRBV28 with TRBJ1-2; D not resolved. Germline V CDR1 and CDR2: MDHEN, SYDVKM. The CDR3 covers 13 residues. With 6 bases removed from V and 2 bases from J, the gap between germline ends came to 10 bases. CDR3 sequence (DNA): TGTGCCAGCAGCACAGTAGCCAACTATGGCTACACCTTC. This translates into CASSTVANYGYTF.